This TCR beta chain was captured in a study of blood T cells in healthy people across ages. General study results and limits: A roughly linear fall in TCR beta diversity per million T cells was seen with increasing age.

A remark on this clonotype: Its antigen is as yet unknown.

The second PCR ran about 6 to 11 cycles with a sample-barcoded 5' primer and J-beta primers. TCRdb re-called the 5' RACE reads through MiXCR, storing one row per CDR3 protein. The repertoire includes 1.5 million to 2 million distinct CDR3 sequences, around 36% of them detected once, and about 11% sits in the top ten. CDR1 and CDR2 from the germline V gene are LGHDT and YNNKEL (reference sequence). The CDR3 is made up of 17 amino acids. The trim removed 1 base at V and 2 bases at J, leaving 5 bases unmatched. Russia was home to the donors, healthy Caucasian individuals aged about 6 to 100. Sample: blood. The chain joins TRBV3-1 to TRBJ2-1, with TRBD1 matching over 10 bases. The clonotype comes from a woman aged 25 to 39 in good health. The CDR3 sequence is CASSQGDRGNAYNEQFF. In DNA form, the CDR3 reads TGTGCCAGCAGCCAAGGGGACAGGGGAAATGCCTACAATGAGCAGTTCTTC.